These 17 T cell receptor beta chains originate from one sample sequenced in a study of blood T cell repertoires in COVID-19. This table comes from immunoSEQ multiplex PCR, and its TCRdb copy is limited to in-frame clones, with some not included. The repertoire has 200,000 to 250,000 clones, about 90% of them found once; the top ten carry approximately 3.5%. Sequencing input: PBMCs or T cells enriched from blood (not recorded which). All receptors come from a woman in her thirties who had been exposed to COVID-19.

The chain uses TRBV7-2 and TRBJ2-7; TRBD2 matches at 9 bases. CDR1 SGHTA and CDR2 FQGNSA come from the germline V gene. Trimming removed 1 base from V and 1 base from J; junction bases left unmatched: 5. The CDR3 totals 16 residues. CDR3 amino acids: CASSLEGTSRSYEQYF. CDR3 bases: TGTGCCAGCAGCTTAGAAGGGACTAGCCGGTCCTACGAGCAGTACTTC.

The chain recombines TRBV19 with TRBJ2-3, with no clear D. CDR3 length equals 13 residues. V lost 3 bases and J lost 6, with 10 bases in between. The V gene's germline CDR1 is LNHDA and CDR2 SQIVND (reference sequence). The CDR3 here is CASSINSVDTQYF. CDR3 nucleotide sequence: TGTGCCAGTAGTATTAACTCGGTGGATACGCAGTATTTT. The full variable domain, in which reference TRBV19 and TRBJ2-3 provide the parts outside the CDR3, is DGGITQSPKYLFRKEGQNVTLSCEQNLNHDAMYWYRQDPGQGLRLIYYSQIVNDFQKGDIAEGYSVSREKKESFPLTVTSAQKNPTAFYLCASSINSVDTQYFGPGTRLTVL.

The chain joins TRBV27 to TRBJ2-1; TRBD1 is a possible D gene (6 bases). V lost 5 bases and J 7 bases, leaving 27 bases between the germline ends. The CDR3 spans 18 residues. Germline V gene sequence: CDR1 MNHEY, CDR2 SMNVEV (reference sequence). For the CDR3, the DNA is TGTGCCAGCAGTCCGAACCCAGGGGAGAGTGTCAGGGAGAATGAGCAGTTCTTC. Encoded protein: CASSPNPGESVRENEQFF.

The chain employs TRBV25-1 and TRBJ2-7; 10 bases are a match to TRBD2. Germline CDR1 and CDR2: MGHDK and SYGVNS. With 1 base clipped from V and 3 bases from J, the junction kept 12 bases outside the gene matches. The CDR3 is 18 residues long. The CDR3 DNA sequence: TGTGCCAGCAGTGAATTGCCGTTAGCGGGAGGTCGACACTACGAGCAGTACTTC. Protein: CASSELPLAGGRHYEQYF.

The chain combines TRBV10-1 with TRBJ2-7; 11 positions agree with TRBD2. Germline lookup yields CDR1 WNHNN and CDR2 SYGVQD (reference sequence). The trim removed 4 bases at V and 2 bases at J, leaving 4 bases unmatched. The length of the CDR3 is 15 residues. CDR3 coding DNA: TGCGCCAGCAGTGGGTTGACTAGCGGGACCTACGAGCAGTACTTC. The encoded protein is CASSGLTSGTYEQYF.

The V call is TRBV6-2 or TRBV6-3, the J call TRBJ2-7; TRBD2 matches 9 bases. Trimming removed 5 bases from V and 0 bases from J; junction bases left unmatched: 8. The CDR3 covers 16 residues. The germline gives CDR1 MNHEY, CDR2 SVGEGT. DNA for the CDR3: TGTGCCAGCAGTATGGGACTAGCTCGGAGCTCCTACGAGCAGTACTTC. Translating gives CASSMGLARSSYEQYF.

Here the CDR3 reads CASSPRQDRVYEQYF. In nucleotides, the CDR3 is TGTGCCAGCAGTCCCCGGCAGGACAGGGTTTACGAGCAGTACTTC. V usage is TRBV27 and J usage is TRBJ2-7; 8 positions agree with TRBD1. Germline lookup yields CDR1 MNHEY and CDR2 SMNVEV (reference sequence). Losses at the gene ends were 5 bases for V and 4 bases for J; bases not matched to a gene: 10. The CDR3 consists of 15 residues.

The rearrangement joins TRBV6-5 to TRBJ2-7; a possible D gene is TRBD2 (5 bases). Germline V gives CDR1 MNHEY, CDR2 SVGAGI. The V end lost 6 bases, the J end lost 7 bases, and 16 bases lay between the germline ends. There are 13 residues in the CDR3. The CDR3 DNA reads TGTGCCAGCAGGGCAGACTCAACGGGGGAGCAGTACTTC. Protein: CASRADSTGEQYF.

V gene TRBV9 combines with J gene TRBJ2-2; TRBD2 matches at 7 bases. The CDR3 loop spans 16 amino acids. Trimming cost V 0 bases and J 4 bases; bases outside gene matches: 6. Germline loops: CDR1 SGDLS, CDR2 YYNGEE. In DNA form, the CDR3 reads TGTGCCAGCAGCGTAGGTAGTAGCGGGCCCACCGGGGAGCTGTTTTTT. The encoded protein is CASSVGSSGPTGELFF.

V gene TRBV10-3 combines with J gene TRBJ2-3; D possibly corresponds to TRBD2 (5 bases). Trimming shortened V by 4 bases and J by 0 bases, and 8 bases separated the two germline ends. Germline V gives CDR1 ENHRY, CDR2 SYGVKD. The CDR3 runs 14 residues. The CDR3, as DNA: TGTGCCATCAGTGTCGGCGGGAGCACAGATACGCAGTATTTT. As protein: CAISVGGSTDTQYF.

As DNA, the CDR3 is TGTGCCAGCAGCAGGACAGGGGGCGCTTATGGCTACACCTTC. Translation gives CASSRTGGAYGYTF. The V gene is TRBV7-9, the J gene TRBJ1-2; 11 nucleotides match TRBD1. With 5 bases clipped from V and 5 bases from J, the junction kept 4 bases outside the gene matches. The germline V gene encodes CDR1 SEHNR and CDR2 FQNEAQ (reference sequence). CDR3 length equals 14 residues.

The chain is built from TRBV29-1 and TRBJ2-7; D is uncertain. Germline values: CDR1 SQVTM, CDR2 ANQGSEA. The CDR3 has 11 residues. The germline V and J ends were trimmed by 4 bases and 0 bases, with 4 bases remaining between them. This CDR3 is CSVVASYEQYF. Here the CDR3 DNA reads TGCAGCGTTGTGGCCTCCTACGAGCAGTACTTC.

This clone was counted a few times. This chain connects TRBV6-1 to TRBJ2-1, with D tentatively TRBD2 (6 bases). The germline CDR1 and CDR2 sequences are MNHNS and SASEGT. The V end lost 2 bases, the J end lost 0 bases, and 14 bases lay between the germline ends. This CDR3 spans 17 amino acids. The CDR3 DNA is TGTGCCAGCAGTGAATCGTCCGGAGGGGTCTCCTACAATGAGCAGTTCTTC. It yields the protein CASSESSGGVSYNEQFF.

The chain carries TRBV3-1 (or the pseudogene TRBV3-2) and TRBJ2-4; D is ambiguous. Germline CDR1 LGHDT, CDR2 YNNKEL (reference sequence). V shed 1 base and J shed 7 bases, with 5 bases lying between them. The CDR3 contains 12 residues. CDR3 bases: TGTGCCAGCAGCCAAGTGCAGAACATTCAGTACTTC. Amino acid sequence: CASSQVQNIQYF.

V usage is TRBV9 and J usage is TRBJ1-1; D is perhaps TRBD1 (5 bases). This CDR3 region has 15 residues. Trimming pared 4 bases from V and 5 bases from J, leaving 18 bases between. The germline V gene has CDR1 SGDLS and CDR2 YYNGEE. The CDR3 region has the DNA TGTGCCAGCAGCTCCCGACAGTCAGGACTAACTGAAGCTTTCTTT. Translation: CASSSRQSGLTEAFF.

This chain joins TRBV3-1 (or the pseudogene TRBV3-2) and TRBJ2-2, with no clear D. Germline CDR1 reads LGHDT; CDR2 reads YNNKEL (reference sequence). V was shortened by 1 base and J by 4 bases, with 16 bases between the two germline ends. The CDR3 spans 17 residues. CDR3 loop: CASSQATVNIGTGELFF. The CDR3 coding sequence is TGTGCCAGCAGCCAAGCTACGGTCAATATCGGCACCGGGGAGCTGTTTTTT.

This rearrangement joins TRBV2 to TRBJ1-6; a weak D match, TRBD1 (5 bases). Germline V gene lookup returns CDR1 SNHLY and CDR2 FYNNEI. This CDR3 spans 13 amino acids. The V and J ends lost 6 bases and 9 bases respectively, with 12 bases between them. CDR3 loop: CASSPGGGSPLHF. CDR3 nucleotide sequence: TGTGCCAGCAGCCCCGGCGGGGGTTCACCCCTCCACTTT.